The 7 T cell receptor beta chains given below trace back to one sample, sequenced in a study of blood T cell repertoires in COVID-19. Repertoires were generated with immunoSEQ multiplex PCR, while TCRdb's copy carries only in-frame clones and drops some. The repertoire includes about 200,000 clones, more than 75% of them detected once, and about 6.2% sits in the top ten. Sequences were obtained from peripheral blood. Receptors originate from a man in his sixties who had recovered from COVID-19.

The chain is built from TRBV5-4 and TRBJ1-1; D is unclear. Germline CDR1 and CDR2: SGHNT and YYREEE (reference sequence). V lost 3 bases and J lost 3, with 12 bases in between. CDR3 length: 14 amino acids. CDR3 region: CASSSPGRDTEAFF. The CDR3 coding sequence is TGTGCCAGCAGCTCCCCGGGGAGAGACACTGAAGCTTTCTTT.

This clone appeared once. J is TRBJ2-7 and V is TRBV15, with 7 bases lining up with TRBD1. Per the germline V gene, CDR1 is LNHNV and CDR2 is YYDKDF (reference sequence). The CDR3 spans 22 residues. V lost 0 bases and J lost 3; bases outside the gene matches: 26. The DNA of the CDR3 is TGTGCCACCAGCAGAGAAGATGTGAAGTTTGCTGTAGGACAGGAGAAATACTACGAGCAGTACTTC. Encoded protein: CATSREDVKFAVGQEKYYEQYF.

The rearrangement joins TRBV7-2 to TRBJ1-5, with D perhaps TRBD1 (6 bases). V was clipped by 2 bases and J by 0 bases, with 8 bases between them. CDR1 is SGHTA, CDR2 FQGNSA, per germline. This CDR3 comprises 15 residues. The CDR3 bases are TGTGCCAGCAGCTTAAGGGGACATAGCAATCAGCCCCAGCATTTT. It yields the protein CASSLRGHSNQPQHF.

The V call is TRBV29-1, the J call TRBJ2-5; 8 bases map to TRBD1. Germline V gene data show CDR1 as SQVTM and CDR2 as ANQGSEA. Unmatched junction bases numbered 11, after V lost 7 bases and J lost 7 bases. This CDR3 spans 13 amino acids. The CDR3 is CSAGTGYKGTQYF. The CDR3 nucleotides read TGCAGCGCTGGGACAGGCTACAAGGGGACCCAGTACTTC.

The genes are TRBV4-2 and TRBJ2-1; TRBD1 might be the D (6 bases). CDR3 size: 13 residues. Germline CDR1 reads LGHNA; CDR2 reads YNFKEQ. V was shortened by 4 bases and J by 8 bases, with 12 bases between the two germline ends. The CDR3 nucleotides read TGTGCCAGCAGCCCCTTCTCAGGGGATGAGCAGTTCTTC. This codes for CASSPFSGDEQFF.

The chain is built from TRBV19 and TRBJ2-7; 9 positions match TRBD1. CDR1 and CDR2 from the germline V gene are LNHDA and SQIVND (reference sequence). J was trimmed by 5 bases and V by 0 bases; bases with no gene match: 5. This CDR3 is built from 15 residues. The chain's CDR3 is CASSIEGQGSDEQYF. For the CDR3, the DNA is TGTGCCAGTAGTATAGAGGGACAGGGTAGCGACGAGCAGTACTTC.

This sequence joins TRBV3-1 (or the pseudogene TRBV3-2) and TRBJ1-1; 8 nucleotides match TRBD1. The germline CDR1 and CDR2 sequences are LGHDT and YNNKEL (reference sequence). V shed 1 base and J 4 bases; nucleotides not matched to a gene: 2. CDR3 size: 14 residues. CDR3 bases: TGTGCCAGCAGCCAAGGGGACAGGCGCACTGAAGCTTTCTTT. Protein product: CASSQGDRRTEAFF.